This TCR delta chain is from a study of gamma-delta chains in newborns, infants, children. Study at large: Microbial exposure reportedly drives polyclonal innate γδ T cell expansion after birth.

Comments on this clone: TCRdb attributes to this sequence the protein of a much larger clone, which differs from the DNA translation at residue 9; a read error is likely, and the protein displayed is translated from the DNA.

TCRdb reapplied CATT to the reads. The sample has about 5,000 delta-chain clones; over 0.4% are singletons. Per the germline V gene, CDR1 is GEAIGNYY and CDR2 is EKD. The junction had 17 bases not matched to a gene; V was cut back by 3 bases and J by 0 bases. The CDR3 runs to 19 residues. This chain connects TRDV2 to TRDJ1, with 8 bases fitting TRDD3. The sample comprised blood. The source is a child who was a newborn, infant or young child, either healthy, febrile or measles-vaccinated (not recorded which). The CDR3 sequence: CACDSPWLSGGVYTDKLIF. The DNA for the CDR3 is TGTGCCTGTGACTCCCCCTGGCTCTCTGGGGGAGTGTACACCGATAAACTCATCTTT.